Listed here are 27 T cell receptor beta chains from one sample, sequenced in a study of a mutant IDH1 vaccine in newly diagnosed glioma. Stated time point: week 11, during vaccination. All doses held 300 ug of mutant IDH1 20-mer peptide, with topical imiquimod. Antigens for these TCRs are unknown. Clones were sequenced by immunoSEQ multiplex PCR, and TCRdb holds only the in-frame ones, with some missing. Of tens of thousands of clones listed, about 80% were seen once; the top ten hold 3% to 4%. The sample consisted of PBMCs, taken from a glioma patient whose treatment included an IDH1 peptide vaccine. These receptors all stem from a man between 25 and 39 years old with glioma.

This chain joins TRBV30 and TRBJ1-5; unclear D gene. Germline lookup yields CDR1 GTSNPN and CDR2 SVGIG (reference sequence). Trimming stripped 0 bases from V and 5 bases from J, with 14 bases between. The CDR3 covers 15 residues. The CDR3 sequence is CAWSVDLTPDQPQHF. CDR3 bases: TGTGCCTGGAGTGTGGATTTGACGCCAGATCAGCCCCAGCATTTT.

The chain uses TRBV19 and TRBJ1-1; 9 bases align to TRBD1. The germline V gene encodes CDR1 LNHDA and CDR2 SQIVND (reference sequence). This CDR3 has 15 amino acids. V trimming: 2 bases; J trimming: 6 bases; junction bases outside the gene matches: 7. CDR3 region: CASSIFVGTGSEAFF. The CDR3 DNA reads as TGTGCCAGTAGTATATTTGTAGGGACAGGGTCTGAAGCTTTCTTT.

This clone appeared a few times. The chain uses TRBV4-2 and TRBJ2-1; D could derive from TRBD1 or TRBD2 (5 bases each). The germline CDR1 and CDR2 sequences are LGHNA and YNFKEQ. The germline V and J ends were trimmed by 0 bases and 0 bases, with 12 bases remaining between them. The CDR3 consists of 17 residues. In nucleotides, the CDR3 is TGTGCCAGCAGCCAAGATTTGGGGGATTTCTCCTACAATGAGCAGTTCTTC. Its translation: CASSQDLGDFSYNEQFF.

This rearrangement joins TRBV4-1 to TRBJ2-7, with 7 bases that match TRBD1. J was trimmed by 5 bases and V by 4 bases; bases with no gene match: 8. In germline, CDR1 is MGHRA, CDR2 YSYEKL. CDR3 length: 14 residues. Written as DNA, the CDR3 is TGCGCCAGCAGCCGTCTGACAGGGCTTGACGAGCAGTACTTC. The encoded protein is CASSRLTGLDEQYF.

The rearrangement uses TRBV5-1 and TRBJ1-1, with a weak D call TRBD1 (6 bases). Trimming took 6 bases from V and 7 from J, leaving 22 bases between them. Germline V gene lookup returns CDR1 SGHRS and CDR2 YFSETQ. The CDR3 runs to 15 residues. As DNA, the CDR3 is TGCGCCAGCACCCCCGCCGGGGGGCGACGTATTGAAGCTTTCTTT. Protein: CASTPAGGRRIEAFF.

J is TRBJ1-5 and V is TRBV5-5, with D perhaps matching TRBD1 (6 bases). V dropped 5 bases and J dropped 4 bases, with 13 bases sitting between them. The germline gives CDR1 SGHKS, CDR2 YYEKEE (reference sequence). This CDR3 has 14 amino acids. The CDR3 region is CASRPDSGNQPQHF. DNA of the CDR3: TGTGCCAGCAGGCCGGACAGTGGGAATCAGCCCCAGCATTTT.

The CDR3 reads CASSVASSTDTQYF. The CDR3 DNA is TGTGCCAGCAGCGTAGCCAGCAGCACAGATACGCAGTATTTT. The chain couples TRBV9 to TRBJ2-3; D ambiguous. The CDR3 runs 14 residues. Germline CDR1 is SGDLS and CDR2 is YYNGEE. V lost 0 bases, J lost 0 bases, and 5 bases lay in between.

The rearrangement uses TRBV18 and TRBJ2-1; TRBD2 aligns across 9 bases. V lost 3 bases, J lost 4 bases, and 10 bases stayed unmatched. CDR3 length: 17 amino acids. Per germline, CDR1 KGHSH and CDR2 LQKENI. The DNA of the CDR3 is TGTGCCAGCTCACCCTTAAAGCGGGGGGCATCGTACAATGAGCAGTTCTTC. It codes for CASSPLKRGASYNEQFF.

This clone was seen only once. V is TRBV29-1 and J is TRBJ1-1; TRBD1 agrees at 12 bases. V dropped 6 bases and J dropped 3; count of bases not matched to a gene: 11. CDR3 length: 16 amino acids. Germline V gives CDR1 SQVTM, CDR2 ANQGSEA. The CDR3 coding sequence is TGCAGCGTCCCCGGGACAGGGGGCGCGGCGGACACTGAAGCTTTCTTT. Translated: CSVPGTGGAADTEAFF.

The CDR3 coding sequence is TGTGCCAGCAGCCGGACTAGGGGAACCGGGGAGCTGTTTTTT. Its protein is CASSRTRGTGELFF. The rearrangement joins TRBV6-4 to TRBJ2-2, with TRBD2 identical over 7 bases. CDR1 is MRHNA and CDR2 is SNTAGT in the germline V gene. V gave up 6 bases and J gave up 5 bases; unmatched junction bases: 6. The CDR3 covers 14 residues.

The chain is built from TRBV19 and TRBJ2-7, with no clear D. Germline V gene data show CDR1 as LNHDA and CDR2 as SQIVND (reference sequence). The CDR3 spans 14 residues. Trimming left V 7 bases short and J 3 bases short, with 16 bases between. CDR3 sequence: CASKAAIQSYEQYF. The CDR3 bases are TGTGCCAGTAAGGCGGCTATACAAAGCTACGAGCAGTACTTC.

The gene calls are TRBV2 and TRBJ2-3; 8 nucleotides match TRBD2. With 6 bases clipped from V and 0 bases from J, the junction kept 5 bases outside the gene matches. The germline gives CDR1 SNHLY, CDR2 FYNNEI. The CDR3 runs 15 residues. CDR3 region: CASSFTSGSTDTQYF. The CDR3 region has the DNA TGTGCCAGCAGCTTCACTAGCGGCAGCACAGATACGCAGTATTTT.

The chain carries TRBV11-1 and TRBJ2-3, with 10 bases identical to TRBD1. CDR1 SGHAT and CDR2 FQDESV come from the germline V gene (reference sequence). CDR3 length: 14 amino acids. Trimming at V came to 5 bases and at J to 5 bases, leaving 4 bases not matched to a gene. The CDR3 sequence is CASSRQGAEDTQYF. The CDR3 coding sequence is TGTGCCAGCAGCCGACAGGGGGCGGAAGATACGCAGTATTTT.

V is TRBV7-9 and J is TRBJ2-7; no clear D. CDR1 and CDR2 (germline): SEHNR, FQNEAQ (reference sequence). The CDR3 has 11 residues. Trimming cost V 5 bases and J 7 bases, with 9 bases left between them. This CDR3 reads CASSIEGEQYF. The CDR3 coding sequence is TGTGCCAGCAGCATCGAAGGGGAGCAGTACTTC.

This clone was recorded only once. The chain is built from TRBV2 and TRBJ2-7, with 12 bases matching TRBD2. Trimming took 4 bases from V and 4 from J; bases not matched to a gene: 5. The CDR3 runs 15 residues. From germline, CDR1 is SNHLY and CDR2 FYNNEI. The CDR3 sequence is CASSAGLAGKYEQYF. In nucleotides, the CDR3 is TGTGCCAGCAGTGCTGGACTAGCGGGAAAATACGAGCAGTACTTC.

This chain uses TRBV14 with TRBJ2-3; a possible D gene is TRBD1 (6 bases). CDR3 size: 17 residues. CDR1 and CDR2 (germline): SGHDN, FVKESK. Trimming left V 2 bases short and J 1 base short, with 16 bases between. CDR3 sequence (DNA): TGTGCCAGCAGCCAAAATTACCAGGGGCCGGGCACAGATACGCAGTATTTT. This codes for CASSQNYQGPGTDTQYF.

The genes are TRBV27 and TRBJ2-7; TRBD1 matches at 10 bases. In germline, CDR1 is MNHEY, CDR2 SMNVEV (reference sequence). The trim removed 5 bases at V and 2 bases at J, leaving 9 bases unmatched. This CDR3 contains 16 residues. CDR3 in DNA: TGTGCCAGCAGTCCCCTACCGGGACAGGGGACCTACGAGCAGTACTTC. It encodes CASSPLPGQGTYEQYF.

This sequence joins TRBV5-6 and TRBJ2-2; D remains unclear. Per germline, CDR1 SGHDT and CDR2 YYEEEE. The ends were cut back, 0 bases at V and 2 bases at J, with 8 bases in the middle. The CDR3 is 15 amino acids. CDR3 residues: CASSLGQINTGELFF. In nucleotides, the CDR3 is TGTGCCAGCAGCTTGGGTCAGATAAACACCGGGGAGCTGTTTTTT.

This clone has a handful of counts. This chain joins TRBV19 and TRBJ1-1; D ambiguous. The V gene lost 5 bases and the J gene lost 0 bases, with 10 bases spanning the gap. This CDR3 is 14 amino acids long. Germline-derived CDR1 and CDR2 are LNHDA and SQIVND (reference sequence). The CDR3 is CASSLRRLNTEAFF. CDR3 sequence (DNA): TGTGCCAGTAGTCTCAGGAGATTGAACACTGAAGCTTTCTTT.

The sample holds a few counts of this clone. The chain has TRBV15 and TRBJ2-5; maybe TRBD2 (5 bases). Germline CDR1 is LNHNV and CDR2 is YYDKDF (reference sequence). Trimming stripped 1 base from V and 5 bases from J, with 8 bases between. The CDR3 sequence is 13 residues long. CDR3 sequence reads: CATSRGGWETQYF. CDR3 DNA: TGTGCCACCAGCAGAGGAGGGTGGGAGACCCAGTACTTC.

This clone occurred once. This rearrangement joins TRBV5-1 to TRBJ2-4, with D hard to call. V was cut by 0 bases and J by 1 base, with 14 bases left in between. Germline CDR1 reads SGHRS; CDR2 reads YFSETQ. The CDR3 contains 17 residues. CDR3 residues: CASSLEFTLSAKNIQYF. The CDR3 coding sequence is TGCGCCAGCAGCTTGGAGTTTACACTGTCGGCCAAAAACATTCAGTACTTC.

This clone was seen more than once but under ten times. The V call is TRBV19, the J call TRBJ1-2; D not certain. The V end lost 7 bases, the J end lost 4 bases, and 7 bases lay between the germline ends. Germline CDR1 LNHDA, CDR2 SQIVND (reference sequence). The length of the CDR3 is 11 residues. CDR3 region: CASNSVYGYTF. CDR3 sequence (DNA): TGTGCCAGTAATAGCGTCTATGGCTACACCTTC.

The chain combines TRBV11-2 with TRBJ2-3, with D perhaps matching TRBD1 (6 bases). V was shortened by 5 bases and J by 2 bases, with 11 bases between the two germline ends. The CDR3 sequence is 14 residues long. The germline CDR1 and CDR2 sequences are SGHAT and FQNNGV. The CDR3 reads CASSPRDNTDTQYF. Here the CDR3 DNA reads TGTGCCAGCAGCCCAAGGGACAACACAGATACGCAGTATTTT.

The rearrangement uses TRBV27 and TRBJ1-5, with TRBD1 identical over 7 bases. Germline CDR1 MNHEY, CDR2 SMNVEV (reference sequence). This CDR3 spans 14 amino acids. Losses at the gene ends were 4 bases for V and 2 bases for J; bases not matched to a gene: 2. Here the CDR3 DNA reads TGTGCCAGCAGTTCAACAGGGGGCAATCAGCCCCAGCATTTT. It specifies CASSSTGGNQPQHF.

This sequence joins TRBV6-6 and TRBJ1-2, with TRBD1 as a possible D gene (5 bases). V shed 1 base and J shed 4 bases, with 10 bases lying between them. CDR1 is MNHNY, CDR2 SVGAGI, per germline (reference sequence). The CDR3 consists of 14 residues. The CDR3 here is CASSYYGTLYGYTF. For the CDR3, the DNA is TGTGCCAGCAGTTACTACGGGACTCTCTATGGCTACACCTTC.

This clone was observed a handful of times. This sequence joins TRBV19 and TRBJ1-1; 7 bases are a match to TRBD1. The CDR3 covers 13 residues. Germline-derived CDR1 and CDR2 are LNHDA and SQIVND (reference sequence). The trim removed 8 bases at V and 1 base at J, leaving 4 bases unmatched. This chain's CDR3 is CASAGTANTEAFF. DNA for the CDR3: TGTGCCAGTGCCGGGACAGCGAACACTGAAGCTTTCTTT. The entire variable domain, with the rest obtained from reference TRBV19 and TRBJ1-1, is as follows: DGGITQSPKYLFRKEGQNVTLSCEQNLNHDAMYWYRQDPGQGLRLIYYSQIVNDFQKGDIAEGYSVSREKKESFPLTVTSAQKNPTAFYLCASAGTANTEAFFGQGTRLTVV.

CDR3 residues: CASSASPALPYEQYF. The CDR3 nucleotides read TGTGCCAGCAGCGCGTCCCCGGCTTTACCCTACGAGCAGTACTTC. The chain combines TRBV5-5 with TRBJ2-7; no reliable D call. This CDR3 comprises 15 residues. The V and J ends lost 4 bases and 2 bases respectively, with 16 bases between them. Per germline, CDR1 SGHKS and CDR2 YYEKEE (reference sequence).